A single sample gave rise to the 16 T cell receptor beta chains below, sequenced in a study of chemoradiotherapy in HPV16-positive cancers. Generated by immunoSEQ multiplex PCR, the TCRdb table keeps only in-frame clones and is missing some. The sample has over 15,000 clones; under 90% are singletons. Sequences were derived from blood, sampled from a patient who underwent chemoradiotherapy. The receptors were gathered from a human donor with HPV-associated anogenital cancer.

This sequence joins TRBV5-8 and TRBJ2-7; 10 bases align to TRBD2. Trimming removed 1 base from V and 3 bases from J; junction bases left unmatched: 10. This CDR3 contains 17 residues. Per germline, CDR1 SGHTS and CDR2 YDEGEE. The CDR3 DNA follows: TGTGCCAGCAGCTTGTTGGTTAGCGGGGGGACCAACTACGAGCAGTACTTC. Its translation: CASSLLVSGGTNYEQYF.

The chain has TRBV4-1 and TRBJ1-1; no definite D call. CDR1 MGHRA and CDR2 YSYEKL come from the germline V gene. Trimming left V 4 bases short and J 1 base short, with 13 bases between. CDR3 length equals 15 residues. Here the CDR3 DNA reads TGCGCCAGCAGCCCCCCGGGCTACAAGAACACTGAAGCTTTCTTT. As protein: CASSPPGYKNTEAFF.

This clone was detected a few times. The chain links TRBV6-6 to TRBJ2-5, with D hard to call. Germline loops: CDR1 MNHNY, CDR2 SVGAGI (reference sequence). CDR3 size: 15 residues. Trimming left V 4 bases short and J 2 bases short, with 14 bases between. The CDR3 nucleotides read TGTGCCAGCAGTTTCGGATCGGACGGACAAGAGACCCAGTACTTC. This gives the protein CASSFGSDGQETQYF.

The rearrangement links TRBV19 to TRBJ2-3, with D maybe TRBD2 (5 bases). The CDR3 spans 15 residues. Trimming removed 7 bases from V and 0 bases from J, with 14 bases in between. From germline, CDR1 is LNHDA and CDR2 SQIVND (reference sequence). The CDR3 region is CASNWRPSSTDTQYF. The DNA for the CDR3 is TGTGCCAGTAACTGGAGGCCTTCCAGCACAGATACGCAGTATTTT.

This sequence joins TRBV7-9 and TRBJ2-2; 11 nucleotides match TRBD2. Unmatched junction bases numbered 10, after V lost 8 bases and J lost 5 bases. This CDR3 has 16 amino acids. Germline CDR1 is SEHNR and CDR2 is FQNEAQ (reference sequence). In DNA form, the CDR3 reads TGTGCCAGCGTGGTCAGCCTAGCGGGAGGTACCGGGGAGCTGTTTTTT. Amino acid sequence: CASVVSLAGGTGELFF.

This chain links TRBV29-1 with TRBJ1-4; 7 positions match TRBD1. V trimming: 4 bases; J trimming: 0 bases; junction bases outside the gene matches: 2. CDR1 is SQVTM, CDR2 ANQGSEA, per germline. This CDR3 has 14 residues. CDR3 in amino acids: CSVGDRTTNEKLFF. In DNA form, the CDR3 reads TGCAGCGTTGGGGACAGAACAACTAATGAAAAACTGTTTTTT.

The rearrangement uses TRBV4-1 and TRBJ2-3, with TRBD1 as a possible D gene (5 bases). Germline lookup yields CDR1 MGHRA and CDR2 YSYEKL. CDR3 size: 15 residues. V was cut by 3 bases and J by 2 bases, with 12 bases left in between. The CDR3 sequence is CASSHTGFPTDTQYF. The CDR3 DNA sequence: TGCGCCAGCAGCCATACAGGTTTCCCCACAGATACGCAGTATTTT.

This chain links TRBV5-6 with TRBJ2-2, with D unresolved. The length of the CDR3 is 16 residues. Germline CDR1 SGHDT, CDR2 YYEEEE. Trimming took 4 bases from V and 7 from J, leaving 20 bases between them. The CDR3 spells CASSQTLGFLDGELFF. CDR3 DNA sequence: TGTGCCAGCAGCCAAACTTTAGGTTTCCTCGACGGGGAGCTGTTTTTT.

The chain recombines TRBV5-1 with TRBJ1-2, with D uncertain. This CDR3 region has 16 residues. Looked up from germline, CDR1 is SGHRS and CDR2 is YFSETQ. Between the trimmed V and J ends, which lost 0 bases and 2 bases, there was a span of 14 bases. The CDR3 nucleotides are TGCGCCAGCAGCTTGGGCGGGCAGCTCCACAACTATGGCTACACCTTC. This gives the protein CASSLGGQLHNYGYTF.

The V call is TRBV2, the J call TRBJ1-3; no clear D gene. This CDR3 comprises 15 residues. Between the trimmed V and J ends, which lost 1 base and 2 bases, there was a span of 9 bases. Germline V gives CDR1 SNHLY, CDR2 FYNNEI. This CDR3 reads CASSEVGRTGNTIYF. CDR3 DNA: TGTGCCAGCAGTGAAGTCGGTAGGACTGGAAACACCATATATTTT. The complete variable domain, with remaining parts taken from reference TRBV2 and TRBJ1-3, reads EPEVTQTPSHQVTQMGQEVILRCVPISNHLYFYWYRQILGQKVEFLVSFYNNEISEKSEIFDDQFSVERPDGSNFTLKIRSTKLEDSAMYFCASSEVGRTGNTIYFGEGSWLTVV.

The chain employs TRBV19 and TRBJ2-2; the D gene is possibly TRBD1 (6 bases). Germline V gene lookup returns CDR1 LNHDA and CDR2 SQIVND (reference sequence). The CDR3 spans 15 residues. Trimming stripped 5 bases from V and 5 bases from J, with 15 bases between. The chain's CDR3 is CASSPGARRTGELFF. The CDR3 coding sequence is TGTGCCAGTAGTCCAGGGGCTAGGAGAACCGGGGAGCTGTTTTTT.

V is TRBV7-2 and J is TRBJ1-5, with D tentatively TRBD1 (5 bases). CDR3 length equals 19 residues. The ends were cut back, 1 base at V and 3 bases at J, with 22 bases in the middle. Germline V CDR1 and CDR2: SGHTA, FQGNSA. CDR3 sequence: CASSLEGLWGDDDNQPQHF. CDR3 in DNA: TGTGCCAGCAGCTTAGAAGGGTTGTGGGGGGACGACGACAATCAGCCCCAGCATTTT.

The V gene is TRBV10-3, the J gene TRBJ1-1; 8 positions match TRBD1. CDR1 ENHRY and CDR2 SYGVKD come from the germline V gene. The CDR3 loop spans 16 amino acids. V lost 6 bases to trimming and J lost 2 bases; unmatched junction nucleotides: 11. The CDR3 coding sequence is TGTGCCATCAGGGGGACAGGACGGGGTTTTAACACTGAAGCTTTCTTT. This sequence encodes CAIRGTGRGFNTEAFF.

This clone was counted once. The chain uses TRBV5-4 and TRBJ2-2; 11 bases are shared with TRBD2. V shed 4 bases and J 5 bases; nucleotides not matched to a gene: 4. Germline CDR1 is SGHNT and CDR2 is YYREEE (reference sequence). The length of the CDR3 is 15 residues. CDR3 sequence reads: CASSPSGGRTGELFF. DNA of the CDR3: TGTGCCAGCAGCCCTAGCGGGGGGAGGACCGGGGAGCTGTTTTTT.

The chain links TRBV5-6 to TRBJ1-5; 8 nucleotides align to TRBD1. This CDR3 is built from 15 residues. Trimming removed 4 bases from V and 4 bases from J; junction bases left unmatched: 7. CDR1 and CDR2 from the germline V gene are SGHDT and YYEEEE. The CDR3: CASSPGGRLNQPQHF. As DNA, the CDR3 is TGTGCCAGCAGCCCAGGGGGCAGACTAAATCAGCCCCAGCATTTT. The complete variable domain, with remaining parts taken from reference TRBV5-6 and TRBJ1-5, reads DAGVTQSPTHLIKTRGQQVTLRCSPKSGHDTVSWYQQALGQGPQFIFQYYEEEERQRGNFPDRFSGHQFPNYSSELNVNALLLGDSALYLCASSPGGRLNQPQHFGDGTRLSIL.

The chain has TRBV5-8 and TRBJ1-6; a possible D gene is TRBD1 (5 bases). The V and J ends lost 0 bases and 3 bases respectively, with 7 bases between them. This CDR3 region has 15 residues. The V gene's germline CDR1 is SGHTS and CDR2 YDEGEE. The chain's CDR3 is CASSLGGLYNSPLHF. The DNA for the CDR3 is TGTGCCAGCAGCTTGGGGGGACTCTATAATTCACCCCTCCACTTT.